Each of the 7 T cell receptor beta chains below was sequenced from the same sample in a study of shared clonotypes between healthy human individuals. The assay was immunoSEQ multiplex PCR, and TCRdb's table has in-frame clones only and misses some. The sample records approximately 940,000 clones, more than 75% being singletons. The sample consisted of memory CD4+ T cells sorted from blood. Subset described: CD45RA-negative fraction. The receptors here all came from a man between 18 and 35 years old in good health.

The chain is built from TRBV5-5 and TRBJ1-2; the D gene is possibly TRBD1 (5 bases). The CDR3 loop spans 13 amino acids. CDR1 is SGHKS, CDR2 YYEKEE, per germline (reference sequence). The germline V and J ends were trimmed by 4 bases and 5 bases, with 12 bases remaining between them. CDR3 sequence: CASSPGRGYGYTF. Here the CDR3 DNA reads TGTGCCAGCAGCCCGGGAAGGGGTTATGGCTACACCTTC.

The genes are TRBV7-2 and TRBJ2-2; D remains unclear. Looked up from germline, CDR1 is SGHTA and CDR2 is FQGNSA. V dropped 6 bases and J dropped 7 bases, with 9 bases sitting between them. This CDR3 is built from 12 residues. CDR3 in amino acids: CASRIRVGELFF. The CDR3 nucleotides are TGTGCCAGCAGAATCCGGGTCGGGGAGCTGTTTTTT. The whole variable domain, remainder taken from reference TRBV7-2 and TRBJ2-2, is GAGVSQSPSNKVTEKGKDVELRCDPISGHTALYWYRQSLGQGLEFLIYFQGNSAPDKSGLPSDRFSAERTGGSVSTLTIQRTQQEDSAVYLCASRIRVGELFFGEGSRLTVL.

The chain has TRBV28 and TRBJ2-3; D is perhaps TRBD2 (6 bases). The CDR3 is 13 amino acids. The V gene's germline CDR1 is MDHEN and CDR2 SYDVKM. Trimming cost V 10 bases and J 4 bases, with 15 bases left between them. The CDR3 region is CAIRRGGADTQYF. CDR3 bases: TGTGCCATCCGGAGGGGTGGGGCAGATACGCAGTATTTT. Full variable domain (missing parts from reference TRBV28 and TRBJ2-3): DVKVTQSSRYLVKRTGEKVFLECVQDMDHENMFWYRQDPGLGLRLIYFSYDVKMKEKGDIPEGYSVSREKKERFSLILESASTNQTSMYLCAIRRGGADTQYFGPGTRLTVL.

The V call is TRBV7-9, the J call TRBJ1-6; D remains ambiguous. The germline V gene has CDR1 SEHNR and CDR2 FQNEAQ (reference sequence). This CDR3 contains 15 residues. Trimming took off 3 bases at V and 3 bases at J, with 9 bases between the two ends. The CDR3 nucleotides are TGTGCCAGCAGCTTCAATCAACGCTATAATTCACCCCTCCACTTT. Protein sequence: CASSFNQRYNSPLHF.

The chain carries TRBV5-4 and TRBJ2-2; 10 bases agree with TRBD2. This CDR3 comprises 18 residues. Germline V lookup: CDR1 SGHNT, CDR2 YYREEE (reference sequence). V lost 3 bases and J lost 0; bases outside the gene matches: 8. CDR3 sequence (DNA): TGTGCCAGCAGCTCCGGGACTAGCGCTAAAGCGAACACCGGGGAGCTGTTTTTT. It translates to CASSSGTSAKANTGELFF.

The chain has TRBV18 and TRBJ2-7; 8 bases align to TRBD2. CDR3 length equals 16 residues. V trimming: 4 bases; J trimming: 3 bases; junction bases outside the gene matches: 11. Germline V gene sequence: CDR1 KGHSH, CDR2 LQKENI. The CDR3 is CASSRASGSSIYEQYF. The CDR3 DNA sequence: TGTGCCAGCTCACGGGCGAGCGGGAGCTCGATCTACGAGCAGTACTTC.

The rearrangement uses TRBV5-6 and TRBJ1-4; 7 bases are a match to TRBD1. CDR3 length: 16 residues. Germline-derived CDR1 and CDR2 are SGHDT and YYEEEE. V was pared by 0 bases and J by 2 bases, with 4 bases of the junction left unmatched. The CDR3 DNA reads TGTGCCAGCAGCTTGGTTCTCAGGGGGACTAATGAAAAACTGTTTTTT. This codes for CASSLVLRGTNEKLFF.